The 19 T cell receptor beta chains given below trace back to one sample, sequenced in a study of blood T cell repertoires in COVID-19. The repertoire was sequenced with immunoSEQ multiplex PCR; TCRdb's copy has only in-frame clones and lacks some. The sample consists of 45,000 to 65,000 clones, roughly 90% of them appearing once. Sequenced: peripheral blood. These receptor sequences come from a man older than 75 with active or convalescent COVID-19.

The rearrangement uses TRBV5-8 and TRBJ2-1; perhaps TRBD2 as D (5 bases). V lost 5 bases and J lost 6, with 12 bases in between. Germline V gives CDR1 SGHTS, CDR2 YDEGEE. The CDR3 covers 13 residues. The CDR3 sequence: CASRLRGPNEQFF. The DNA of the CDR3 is TGTGCCAGCAGGCTTCGAGGGCCCAATGAGCAGTTCTTC.

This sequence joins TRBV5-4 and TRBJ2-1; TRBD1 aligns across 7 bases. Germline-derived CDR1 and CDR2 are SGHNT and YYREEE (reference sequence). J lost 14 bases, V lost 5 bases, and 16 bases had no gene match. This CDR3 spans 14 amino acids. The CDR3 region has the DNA TGTGCCAGCAGGCACGACAGGGACCTCCCGCCTGAGTTCTTC. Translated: CASRHDRDLPPEFF.

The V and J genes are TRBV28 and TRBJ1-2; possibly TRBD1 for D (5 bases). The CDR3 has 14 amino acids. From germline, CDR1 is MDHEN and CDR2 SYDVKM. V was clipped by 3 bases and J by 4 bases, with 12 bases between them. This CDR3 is CASSFVQASYGYTF. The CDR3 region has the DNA TGTGCCAGCAGTTTCGTACAGGCTAGCTATGGCTACACCTTC.

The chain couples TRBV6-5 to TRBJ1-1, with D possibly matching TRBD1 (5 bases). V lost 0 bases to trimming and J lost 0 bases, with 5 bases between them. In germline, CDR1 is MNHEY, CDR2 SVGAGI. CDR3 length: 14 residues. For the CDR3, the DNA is TGTGCCAGCAGTTACTCCAGGGTGAACACTGAAGCTTTCTTT. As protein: CASSYSRVNTEAFF.

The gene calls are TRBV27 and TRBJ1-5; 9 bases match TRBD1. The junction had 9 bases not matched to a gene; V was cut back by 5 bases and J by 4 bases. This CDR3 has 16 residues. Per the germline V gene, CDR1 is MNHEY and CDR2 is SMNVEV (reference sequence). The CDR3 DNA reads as TGTGCCAGCAGTCCGTTGGGACAGGGACGAAATCAGCCCCAGCATTTT. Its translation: CASSPLGQGRNQPQHF.

In nucleotides, the CDR3 is TGTGCCAGCAGGAAGACAGGGGACACTGAAGCTTTCTTT. This sequence encodes CASRKTGDTEAFF. The chain joins TRBV12-3 or TRBV12-4 to TRBJ1-1; 8 bases match TRBD1. With V trimmed by 6 bases and J by 3 bases, 3 bases remained unmatched. The CDR3 contains 13 residues.

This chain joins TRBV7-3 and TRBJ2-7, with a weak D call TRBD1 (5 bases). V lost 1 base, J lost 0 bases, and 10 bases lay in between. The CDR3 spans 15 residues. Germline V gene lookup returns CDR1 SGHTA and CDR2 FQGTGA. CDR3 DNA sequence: TGTGCCAGCAGCTTAATGGACACGAGCTCCTACGAGCAGTACTTC. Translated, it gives CASSLMDTSSYEQYF.

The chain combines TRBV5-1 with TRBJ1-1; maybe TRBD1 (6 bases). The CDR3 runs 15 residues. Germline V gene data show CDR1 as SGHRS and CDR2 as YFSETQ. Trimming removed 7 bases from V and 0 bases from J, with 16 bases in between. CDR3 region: CASSRGGGMNTEAFF. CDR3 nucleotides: TGCGCCAGCTCTCGGGGGGGCGGGATGAACACTGAAGCTTTCTTT. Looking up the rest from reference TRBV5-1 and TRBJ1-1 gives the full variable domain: KAGVTQTPRYLIKTRGQQVTLSCSPISGHRSVSWYQQTPGQGLQFLFEYFSETQRNKGNFPGRFSGRQFSNSRSEMNVSTLELGDSALYLCASSRGGGMNTEAFFGQGTRLTVV.

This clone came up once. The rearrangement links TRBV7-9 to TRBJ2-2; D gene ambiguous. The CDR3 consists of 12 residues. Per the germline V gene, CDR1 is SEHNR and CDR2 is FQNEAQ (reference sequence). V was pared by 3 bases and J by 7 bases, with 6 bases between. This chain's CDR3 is CASSLSVGELFF. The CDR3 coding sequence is TGTGCCAGCAGCTTGTCCGTCGGGGAGCTGTTTTTT.

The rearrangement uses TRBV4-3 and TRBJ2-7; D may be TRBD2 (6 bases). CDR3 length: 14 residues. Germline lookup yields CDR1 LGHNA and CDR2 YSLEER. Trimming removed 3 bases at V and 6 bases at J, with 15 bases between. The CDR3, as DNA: TGCGCCAGCAGCCAGGAGCCGGGGGAACGCGAGCAGTACTTC. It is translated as CASSQEPGEREQYF.

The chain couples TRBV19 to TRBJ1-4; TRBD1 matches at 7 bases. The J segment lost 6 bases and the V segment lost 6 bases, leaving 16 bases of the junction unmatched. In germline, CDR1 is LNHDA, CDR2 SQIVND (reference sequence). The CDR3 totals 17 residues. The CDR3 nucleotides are TGTGCCAGTAGGCTCCGGAGAACCGGGACAGTAGATGAAAAACTGTTTTTT. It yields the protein CASRLRRTGTVDEKLFF.

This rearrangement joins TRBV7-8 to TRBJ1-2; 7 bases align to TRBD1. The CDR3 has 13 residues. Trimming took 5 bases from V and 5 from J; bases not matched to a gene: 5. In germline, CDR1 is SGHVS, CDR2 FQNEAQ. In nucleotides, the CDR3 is TGTGCCAGCAGCCAAGGGACAGCTTATGGCTACACCTTC. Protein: CASSQGTAYGYTF.

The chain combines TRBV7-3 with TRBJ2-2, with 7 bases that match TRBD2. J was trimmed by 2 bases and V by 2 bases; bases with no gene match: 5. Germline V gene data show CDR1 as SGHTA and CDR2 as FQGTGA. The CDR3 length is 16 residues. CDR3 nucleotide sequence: TGTGCCAGCAGCTTAGAAGCGGGGTATAACACCGGGGAGCTGTTTTTT. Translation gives CASSLEAGYNTGELFF.

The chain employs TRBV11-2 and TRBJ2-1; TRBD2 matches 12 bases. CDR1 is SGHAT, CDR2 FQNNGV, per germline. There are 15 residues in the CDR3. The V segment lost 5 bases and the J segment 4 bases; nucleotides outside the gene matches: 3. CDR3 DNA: TGTGCCAGCAGCCTAACTAGCGGGGGGTACAATGAGCAGTTCTTC. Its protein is CASSLTSGGYNEQFF. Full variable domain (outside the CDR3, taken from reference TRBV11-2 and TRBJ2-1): EAGVAQSPRYKIIEKRQSVAFWCNPISGHATLYWYQQILGQGPKLLIQFQNNGVVDDSQLPKDRFSAERLKGVDSTLKIQPAKLEDSAVYLCASSLTSGGYNEQFFGPGTRLTVL.

The CDR3 DNA reads as TGTGCCAGCAGTCCCCCCCGGGGGGGGGCCTTTTGGGGCTACACCTTC. The encoded protein is CASSPPRGGAFWGYTF. The J gene is TRBJ1-2, the V gene TRBV28; the D gene is possibly TRBD1 (6 bases). V lost 5 bases and J lost 8, with 24 bases in between. CDR3 length: 16 residues. Germline CDR1 MDHEN, CDR2 SYDVKM.

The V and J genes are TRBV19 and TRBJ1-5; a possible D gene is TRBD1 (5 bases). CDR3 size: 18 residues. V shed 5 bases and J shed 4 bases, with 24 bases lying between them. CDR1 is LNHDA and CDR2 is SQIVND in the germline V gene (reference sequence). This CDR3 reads CASSPGRGVDGGNQPQHF. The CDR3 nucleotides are TGTGCCAGTAGTCCGGGACGCGGGGTCGATGGGGGGAATCAGCCCCAGCATTTT. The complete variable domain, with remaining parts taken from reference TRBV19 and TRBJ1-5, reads DGGITQSPKYLFRKEGQNVTLSCEQNLNHDAMYWYRQDPGQGLRLIYYSQIVNDFQKGDIAEGYSVSREKKESFPLTVTSAQKNPTAFYLCASSPGRGVDGGNQPQHFGDGTRLSIL.

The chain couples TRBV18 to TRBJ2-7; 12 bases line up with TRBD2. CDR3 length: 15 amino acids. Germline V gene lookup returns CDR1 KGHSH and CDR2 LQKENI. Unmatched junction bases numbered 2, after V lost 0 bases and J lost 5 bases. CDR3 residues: CASSPPTSGGHEQYF. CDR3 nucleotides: TGTGCCAGCTCACCACCGACTAGCGGGGGACACGAGCAGTACTTC.

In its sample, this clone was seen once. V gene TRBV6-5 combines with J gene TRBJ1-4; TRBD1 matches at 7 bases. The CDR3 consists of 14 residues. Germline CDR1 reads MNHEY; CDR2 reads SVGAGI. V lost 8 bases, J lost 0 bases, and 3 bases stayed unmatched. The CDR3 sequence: CASGTASTNEKLFF. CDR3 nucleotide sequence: TGTGCCAGCGGGACAGCCTCAACTAATGAAAAACTGTTTTTT.

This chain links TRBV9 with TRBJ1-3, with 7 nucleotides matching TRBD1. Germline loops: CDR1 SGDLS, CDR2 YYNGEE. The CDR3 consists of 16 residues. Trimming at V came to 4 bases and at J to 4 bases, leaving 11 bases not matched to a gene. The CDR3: CASSTLSTGMGNTIYF. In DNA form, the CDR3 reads TGTGCCAGCAGCACCCTTTCGACAGGGATGGGAAACACCATATATTTT.